This T cell receptor (beta chain) was identified during a study of T cell responses to AZD1222 COVID-19 vaccine (dated by TCRdb to the early 2020s). Notes on the research overall: AZD1222 recipients whose second dose came at about 4 weeks and those whose second dose came at about 12 weeks were combined into one group, since spike-specific TCR depth and breadth did not differ between the two schedules. A total of about 230 trial participants underwent TCR sequencing, of whom nearly 210 received two doses of AZD1222 and approximately 25 received two doses of the MenACWY control vaccine. Trial participants were enrolled by age into subgroups of 18-55, 56-69 and 70-plus years, and around 150, 29 and 61 TCR-sequenced participants, respectively, were included in these subgroups. Study-wide findings and limitations: Because no day 14 peak-response samples were available, the repertoires could be characterized only after the peak T cell response. CD4 TCRs associated with the vaccine covered the entire spike protein, and the dominant responses were in regions 160-218 and 743-854. Reportedly, close to half of the unique spike-specific TCRs recognized epitopes lying outside the regions that are mutated in the B.1.351 and B.1.1.7 variants. The 56-69-year group was small, and its depth increase did not reach significance, likely because of low power. Most participants were white British and females outnumbered males, and the authors suggested that clonal diversity may have been underestimated. After two AZD1222 doses, spike-specific TCR breadth and depth were significantly higher than at day 0 and than in MenACWY recipients. Conclusions about previously exposed vaccinees are limited, since just a handful of AZD1222 recipients were seropositive for SARS-CoV-2 at baseline.

The intended sense of this specimen's time point label: baseline before first vaccination. Vaccinee samples came from UK trials COV001 and COV002, including a single-blind randomized controlled phase 2/3 trial of AZD1222 (ChAdOx1 nCoV-19) in healthy adults. For TCRbeta chain sequencing, PBMC samples were collected from trial participants at day 0 and at day 28 after the second dose. Trimming costs V 4 bases and J 5 bases, and their ends lie 17 bases apart. Reading from cysteine to phenylalanine, the CDR3 counts 15 amino acids. The entry retains the CDR3 DNA only, 45 bases that are in frame from base 1. Reading the germline V gene gives CDR1 SGHTA and CDR2 FQGNSA. The CDR3 regions of human TCRbeta chains were analyzed by immunosequencing. The original pipeline was this. TCRs in the repertoires were compared against a reference library of SARS-CoV-2-specific TCRs that had been generated with the MIRA antigen-specificity platform. Breadth was defined as the fraction of unique TCRs that were SARS-CoV-2-associated. Depth was defined as the fraction of total T cells that were SARS-CoV-2-associated. Using the MIRA data, each spike-specific TCR was mapped to the spike region that the TCR reacts to and placed in a CD4 or CD8 class. Log10-transformed breadth and depth values were compared by one-way ANOVA with Sidak's multiple comparisons tests. Imported from immuneACCESS, the table was reduced by TCRdb to in-frame sequences with V and J called. These copies leave out some clones; in studies compared against another copy, an unresolved V gene accounts for under half, and the cause of the remainder is not known. That table is the source of V, J and clone size, and D and trimming were worked out from the DNA. This sample is represented by 100,000 to 150,000 clones; 80% to 90% of them were singletons. Of the sample, about 1.5% is held by the ten largest clones.

Comment on this clone: Its antigen is not yet known. There are no base qualities to consult, and no much larger clone falls within one base.

The V and J segments used are TRBV7-2 and TRBJ2-5, with TRBD2 as a weak D call on 6 bases. This material consisted of peripheral blood, taken on day 0 of AZD1222 vaccination. This TCR was sampled from an adult in good health. The DNA sequence follows: TGTGCCAGCAGCTCTTCTGCGGGGAGACAGGAGACCCAGTACTTC. This translates into CASSSSAGRQETQYF.